These 7 T cell receptor beta chains were sequenced from one sample in a study of blood T cell repertoires in COVID-19. Generated by immunoSEQ multiplex PCR, the TCRdb table keeps only in-frame clones and is missing some. Of 150,000 to 200,000 clones in the sample, 85% to 90% were seen once. Source material: peripheral blood. The receptor source for this set is a man aged 18 to 29 with active or convalescent COVID-19.

The chain has TRBV10-1 and TRBJ1-3, with 9 bases identical to TRBD1. The CDR3 runs 18 residues. The V gene's germline CDR1 is WNHNN and CDR2 SYGVQD (reference sequence). Trimming removed 6 bases from V and 0 bases from J; junction bases left unmatched: 12. The CDR3 reads CASRLRDRDPSSGNTIYF. CDR3 DNA sequence: TGCGCCAGCAGGCTCCGGGACAGGGATCCTTCCTCTGGAAACACCATATATTTT.

On this clone: Other nucleotide sequences in the sample specify the same CDR3. The chain carries TRBV5-1 and TRBJ2-3; D remains ambiguous. Germline CDR1 SGHRS, CDR2 YFSETQ. V shed 2 bases and J shed 0 bases, with 7 bases lying between them. This CDR3 spans 14 amino acids. The CDR3 here is CASSLPSSTDTQYF. CDR3 DNA sequence: TGCGCCAGCAGCTTACCTAGTAGCACAGATACGCAGTATTTT.

V and J are TRBV11-2 and TRBJ1-1; no firm D call. The V gene's germline CDR1 is SGHAT and CDR2 FQNNGV. This CDR3 has 12 amino acids. The ends were cut back, 7 bases at V and 4 bases at J, with 10 bases in the middle. CDR3 in DNA: TGTGCCAGCAAGGAGTTTACCACTGAAGCTTTCTTT. Translation gives CASKEFTTEAFF.

J is TRBJ2-3 and V is TRBV15; weak D call: TRBD2 (6 bases). The V gene's germline CDR1 is LNHNV and CDR2 YYDKDF (reference sequence). V was shortened by 1 base and J by 4 bases, with 15 bases between the two germline ends. The CDR3 runs 16 residues. CDR3 protein: CATSRVGGRVADTQYF. In DNA form, the CDR3 reads TGTGCCACCAGCAGAGTCGGGGGTAGGGTGGCAGATACGCAGTATTTT.

V is TRBV27 and J is TRBJ1-2, with D perhaps matching TRBD1 (5 bases). V was pared by 7 bases and J by 1 base, with 19 bases between. The CDR3 runs 16 residues. Germline loops: CDR1 MNHEY, CDR2 SMNVEV (reference sequence). CDR3 nucleotides: TGTGCCAGCAAGAAAGGGACTCAAGGGGTTAACTATGGCTACACCTTC. The encoded protein is CASKKGTQGVNYGYTF.

V and J are TRBV7-8 and TRBJ1-1, with D perhaps TRBD1 (6 bases). The V and J ends lost 5 bases and 1 base respectively, with 8 bases between them. This CDR3 region has 13 residues. Germline loops: CDR1 SGHVS, CDR2 FQNEAQ. CDR3 amino acids: CASSLTGNTEAFF. The CDR3 DNA sequence: TGTGCCAGCAGCCTGACAGGGAACACTGAAGCTTTCTTT.

This chain connects TRBV15 to TRBJ1-3, with D tentatively TRBD1 (6 bases). CDR1 LNHNV and CDR2 YYDKDF come from the germline V gene (reference sequence). The V end was cut by 3 bases, the J end by 4 bases, with 19 bases between. CDR3 length: 17 residues. The CDR3 loop reads CATSRPGTGLEGNTIYF. The DNA for the CDR3 is TGTGCCACCAGCAGGCCCGGAACAGGGTTAGAAGGAAACACCATATATTTT. Filled out from reference TRBV15 and TRBJ1-3, the complete variable domain reads DAMVIQNPRYQVTQFGKPVTLSCSQTLNHNVMYWYQQKSSQAPKLLFHYYDKDFNNEADTPDNFQSRRPNTSFCFLDIRSPGLGDTAMYLCATSRPGTGLEGNTIYFGEGSWLTVV.